This passage covers 22 T cell receptor beta chains from one sample sequenced in a study of post-analysis software for immune sequencing data. These receptors' antigens are unknown. Unique molecular identifiers were built into the TCR beta cDNA libraries. TCRdb passed the PCR reads through MiXCR, listing each CDR3 protein once. Among hundreds of thousands of distinct CDR3 sequences listed, approximately 60% were seen once. Study results and limitations: Elevated frequency relative to controls characterized several TRBV segments in patients, TRBV5-6, TRBV5-1 and TRBV20-1 among them.

The sample consisted of blood. The source is a girl aged 2 to 10 with multiple sclerosis.

The rearrangement uses TRBV29-1 and TRBJ1-5; the match to TRBD1 covers 7 bases. V dropped 7 bases and J dropped 3; count of bases not matched to a gene: 6. The CDR3 sequence is 13 residues long. CDR1 SQVTM and CDR2 ANQGSEA come from the germline V gene. The CDR3 nucleotides read TGCAGCGCCTCCACAGGGGACAATCAGCCCCAGCATTTT. Its protein product is CSASTGDNQPQHF.

There are a few counts of this clonotype. V and J are TRBV5-1 and TRBJ2-5, with D uncertain. The CDR3 is made up of 14 amino acids. V was cut by 2 bases and J by 2 bases, with 10 bases left in between. Per the germline V gene, CDR1 is SGHRS and CDR2 is YFSETQ. The CDR3 is CASSFVRPQETQYF. CDR3 nucleotide sequence: TGCGCCAGCAGCTTCGTACGGCCGCAAGAGACCCAGTACTTC. Supplemented by reference TRBV5-1 and TRBJ2-5, the full variable domain reads KAGVTQTPRYLIKTRGQQVTLSCSPISGHRSVSWYQQTPGQGLQFLFEYFSETQRNKGNFPGRFSGRQFSNSRSEMNVSTLELGDSALYLCASSFVRPQETQYFGPGTRLLVL.

The V call is TRBV3-1, the J call TRBJ1-5; D call uncertain. V lost 1 base and J lost 7, with 5 bases in between. The CDR3 sequence is 12 residues long. Germline CDR1 and CDR2: LGHDT and YNNKEL (reference sequence). CDR3 protein: CASSQAGQPQHF. The CDR3 DNA sequence: TGTGCCAGCAGCCAAGCGGGGCAGCCCCAGCATTTT.

The chain carries TRBV6-5 and TRBJ1-2, with 12 nucleotides matching TRBD1. This CDR3 has 19 residues. Germline V gives CDR1 MNHEY, CDR2 SVGAGI. V was pared by 2 bases and J by 8 bases, with 18 bases of the junction left unmatched. The CDR3 reads CASSYTISGTGGGTTGYTF. DNA for the CDR3: TGTGCCAGCAGTTACACCATATCGGGGACAGGGGGCGGGACGACCGGCTACACCTTC.

The chain couples TRBV9 to TRBJ2-3, with a weak D call TRBD2 (5 bases). Trimming cost V 1 base and J 3 bases, with 15 bases left between them. Germline V gives CDR1 SGDLS, CDR2 YYNGEE. This CDR3 spans 16 amino acids. The CDR3 DNA reads as TGTGCCAGCAGCGTAAGGACGGGAAGCGCGACAGATACGCAGTATTTT. Translated, it gives CASSVRTGSATDTQYF.

The CDR3 region has the DNA TGTGCCAGCAGCTCCACTAGCGGGACCAGCACAGATACGCAGTATTTT. This encodes CASSSTSGTSTDTQYF. The chain has TRBV11-2 and TRBJ2-3; 10 bases map to TRBD2. Losses at the gene ends were 4 bases for V and 0 bases for J; bases not matched to a gene: 4. This CDR3 has 16 amino acids. The germline V gene has CDR1 SGHAT and CDR2 FQNNGV.

This clonotype has only a few counts. The V call is TRBV7-9, the J call TRBJ1-2, with D possibly being TRBD1 (5 bases). V gave up 3 bases and J gave up 6 bases, with 20 bases separating them. CDR1 is SEHNR and CDR2 is FQNEAQ in the germline V gene (reference sequence). This CDR3 contains 16 residues. CDR3 bases: TGTGCCAGCAGCTTCTCGGCAGGGCCAAGGTCAGATGGCTACACCTTC. Translated, it gives CASSFSAGPRSDGYTF.

This chain connects TRBV12-3 or TRBV12-4 to TRBJ2-1, with D unclear. Between the trimmed V and J ends, which lost 5 bases and 8 bases, there was a span of 7 bases. The CDR3 loop spans 11 amino acids. CDR3 coding DNA: TGTGCCAGCAGTCCCCGTCATGAGCAGTTCTTC. Its protein is CASSPRHEQFF.

The chain couples TRBV20-1 to TRBJ2-1; TRBD2 matches 12 bases. CDR1 and CDR2 from the germline V gene are DFQATT and SNEGSKA (reference sequence). The CDR3 length is 14 residues. V lost 5 bases and J lost 3; bases outside the gene matches: 2. The CDR3, as DNA: TGCAGTGCTGCGGGACTAGCGGGCTACAATGAGCAGTTCTTC. This translates into CSAAGLAGYNEQFF.

This clonotype has a handful of counts. The chain has TRBV12-3 or TRBV12-4 and TRBJ1-5; no reliable D call. This CDR3 comprises 14 residues. Trimming pared 3 bases from V and 7 bases from J, leaving 13 bases between. The CDR3 loop is CASSLGSGRQPQHF. The CDR3 coding sequence is TGTGCCAGCAGTTTGGGATCCGGGAGGCAGCCCCAGCATTTT.

The chain employs TRBV29-1 and TRBJ1-5, with unresolved D. This CDR3 has 13 residues. CDR1 is SQVTM, CDR2 ANQGSEA, per germline. Trimming took 3 bases from V and 6 from J, leaving 12 bases between them. CDR3 residues: CSVDGGVGQPQHF. The DNA of the CDR3 is TGCAGCGTTGACGGCGGGGTGGGTCAGCCCCAGCATTTT.

This clonotype appeared once. The rearrangement joins TRBV6-2 or TRBV6-3 to TRBJ1-2; 9 nucleotides align to TRBD1. V lost 4 bases, J lost 4 bases, and 4 bases stayed unmatched. The CDR3 covers 14 residues. Germline V gene data show CDR1 as MNHEY and CDR2 as SVGEGT. In nucleotides, the CDR3 is TGTGCCAGCAGTTCACGGACAGGGGCCTATGGCTACACCTTC. Its translation is CASSSRTGAYGYTF.

The chain combines TRBV15 with TRBJ1-2; tentatively, D is TRBD1 (5 bases). The ends were cut back, 1 base at V and 5 bases at J, with 11 bases in the middle. Germline CDR1 and CDR2: LNHNV and YYDKDF (reference sequence). The CDR3 covers 14 residues. In DNA, the CDR3 is TGTGCCACCAGCAGAGGGGGTGGGGCATATGGCTACACCTTC. It is translated as CATSRGGGAYGYTF.

The rearrangement links TRBV12-3 or TRBV12-4 to TRBJ1-5, with 7 nucleotides matching TRBD1. V shed 6 bases, J shed 5 bases, and the junction held 4 bases outside the gene matches. The CDR3 consists of 13 residues. Here the CDR3 reads CASSTGEYQPQHF. The CDR3 region has the DNA TGTGCCAGCAGCACAGGGGAGTATCAGCCCCAGCATTTT.

The V gene is TRBV6-2 or TRBV6-3, the J gene TRBJ2-4; 8 bases line up with TRBD1. The length of the CDR3 is 14 residues. The V and J ends lost 5 bases and 5 bases, in that order; junction bases with no gene match: 5. Germline CDR1 and CDR2: MNHEY and SVGEGT. The CDR3: CASSDPGGQNIQYF. The DNA of the CDR3 is TGTGCCAGCAGTGACCCAGGGGGCCAAAACATTCAGTACTTC.

The J gene is TRBJ2-3, the V gene TRBV29-1; the match to TRBD1 covers 9 bases. This CDR3 has 14 amino acids. From germline, CDR1 is SQVTM and CDR2 ANQGSEA. Trimming at V came to 3 bases and at J to 5 bases, leaving 6 bases not matched to a gene. For the CDR3, the DNA is TGCAGCGTTGATATCAGGACAGGGGTAGATACGCAGTATTTT. Its translation: CSVDIRTGVDTQYF.

This chain connects TRBV7-3 to TRBJ2-3; 8 bases agree with TRBD2. The V and J ends lost 1 base and 6 bases, in that order; junction bases with no gene match: 12. Per the germline V gene, CDR1 is SGHTA and CDR2 is FQGTGA. CDR3 size: 17 residues. The CDR3 is CASSLNEASGSGDTQYF. The CDR3 DNA follows: TGTGCCAGCAGCTTAAATGAGGCCAGCGGGAGTGGGGATACGCAGTATTTT.

This clonotype was seen a handful of times. The chain is built from TRBV5-5 and TRBJ1-1, with D perhaps matching TRBD1 (5 bases). From germline, CDR1 is SGHKS and CDR2 YYEKEE (reference sequence). The V end lost 5 bases, the J end lost 1 base, and 12 bases lay between the germline ends. This CDR3 has 14 amino acids. CDR3 coding DNA: TGTGCCAGCAGTGGACATCTACCGAACACTGAAGCTTTCTTT. Its translation: CASSGHLPNTEAFF.

The chain joins TRBV25-1 to TRBJ1-6; 7 bases agree with TRBD1. Germline CDR1 MGHDK, CDR2 SYGVNS. V dropped 3 bases and J dropped 9; count of bases not matched to a gene: 2. The CDR3 runs to 13 residues. The CDR3 bases are TGTGCCAGCAGTGACAGGGGGTCTTCACCCCTCCACTTT. Encoded protein: CASSDRGSSPLHF.

The chain has TRBV20-1 and TRBJ2-5, with D maybe TRBD2 (7 bases). The CDR3 has 18 amino acids. The V end lost 6 bases, the J end lost 1 base, and 27 bases lay between the germline ends. The germline gives CDR1 DFQATT, CDR2 SNEGSKA (reference sequence). CDR3 in DNA: TGCAGTGCAGCTTTGACTAGCAAGGGGGTGGGGTTCCAAGAGACCCAGTACTTC. Amino acids: CSAALTSKGVGFQETQYF.

The rearrangement uses TRBV28 and TRBJ2-7, with 7 bases aligning to TRBD1. In germline, CDR1 is MDHEN, CDR2 SYDVKM. CDR3 size: 14 residues. V dropped 5 bases and J dropped 0; count of bases not matched to a gene: 4. The DNA for the CDR3 is TGTGCCAGCAGTGAACAGGGGCGCTCCTACGAGCAGTACTTC. This encodes CASSEQGRSYEQYF.

This chain joins TRBV5-1 and TRBJ2-7; 13 bases align to TRBD2. The CDR3 covers 17 residues. The germline V gene encodes CDR1 SGHRS and CDR2 YFSETQ. J lost 3 bases, V lost 4 bases, and 10 bases had no gene match. This CDR3 is CASSIWTSGSHLYEQYF. The DNA of the CDR3 is TGCGCCAGCAGCATCTGGACTAGCGGGAGCCATCTCTACGAGCAGTACTTC.